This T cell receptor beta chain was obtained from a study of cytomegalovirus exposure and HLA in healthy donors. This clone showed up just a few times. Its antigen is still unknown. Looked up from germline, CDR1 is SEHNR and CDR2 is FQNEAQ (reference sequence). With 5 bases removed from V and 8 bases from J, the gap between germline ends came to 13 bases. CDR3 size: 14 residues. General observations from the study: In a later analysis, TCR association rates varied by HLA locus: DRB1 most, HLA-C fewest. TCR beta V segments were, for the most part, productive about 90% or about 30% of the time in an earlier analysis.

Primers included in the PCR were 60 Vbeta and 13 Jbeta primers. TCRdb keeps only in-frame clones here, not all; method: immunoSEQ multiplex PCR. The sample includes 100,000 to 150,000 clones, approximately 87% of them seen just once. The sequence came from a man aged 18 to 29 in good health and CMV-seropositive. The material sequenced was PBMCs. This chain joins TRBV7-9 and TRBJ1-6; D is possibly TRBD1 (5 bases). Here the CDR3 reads CASSPSWGDSPLHF. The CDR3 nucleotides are TGTGCCAGCAGCCCCTCATGGGGGGATTCACCCCTCCACTTT.